Listed here are 29 T cell receptor beta chains from one sample, sequenced in a study of ipilimumab plus nivolumab after autologous stem cell transplantation. The repertoire was sequenced with immunoSEQ multiplex PCR; TCRdb's copy has only in-frame clones and lacks some. The sample lists 1,600 or so clones; about 76% were seen once. The sample in question was PBMCs, obtained in a trial of ipilimumab plus nivolumab as post-transplant consolidation. The receptors derive from a female donor with multiple myeloma.

The genes are TRBV9 and TRBJ2-1; a possible D gene is TRBD1 (5 bases). Between the trimmed V and J ends, which lost 0 bases and 6 bases, there was a span of 13 bases. Germline V CDR1 and CDR2: SGDLS, YYNGEE. This CDR3 is 15 amino acids long. CDR3 protein: CASSVGGATANEQFF. The CDR3 DNA follows: TGTGCCAGCAGCGTAGGGGGCGCGACGGCCAATGAGCAGTTCTTC.

The chain links TRBV4-1 to TRBJ2-7, with D possibly TRBD2 on 6 matching bases. The CDR3 has 16 residues. Germline CDR1 reads MGHRA; CDR2 reads YSYEKL. Trimming stripped 4 bases from V and 0 bases from J, with 16 bases between. The CDR3 reads CASSLREAGHSYEQYF. The CDR3 region has the DNA TGCGCCAGCAGCCTTCGAGAAGCGGGCCACTCCTACGAGCAGTACTTC.

The genes are TRBV4-3 and TRBJ1-5; 7 bases map to TRBD1. After removal of 0 bases from V and 7 bases from J, the junction contained 3 bases not matched to a gene. This CDR3 has 14 amino acids. Germline CDR1 and CDR2: LGHNA and YSLEER. CDR3 amino acids: CASSQETGPQPQHF. Here the CDR3 DNA reads TGCGCCAGCAGCCAAGAGACAGGGCCCCAGCCCCAGCATTTT.

The rearrangement links TRBV5-6 to TRBJ2-1; tentatively, D is TRBD1 or TRBD2 (6 bases each). This CDR3 is built from 17 residues. Trimming took off 4 bases at V and 0 bases at J, with 17 bases between the two ends. The V gene's germline CDR1 is SGHDT and CDR2 YYEEEE. CDR3 DNA sequence: TGTGCCAGCAGCCCAGAGGGGGGACTCAGCTCCTACAATGAGCAGTTCTTC. It codes for CASSPEGGLSSYNEQFF. Full variable domain (missing parts from reference TRBV5-6 and TRBJ2-1): DAGVTQSPTHLIKTRGQQVTLRCSPKSGHDTVSWYQQALGQGPQFIFQYYEEEERQRGNFPDRFSGHQFPNYSSELNVNALLLGDSALYLCASSPEGGLSSYNEQFFGPGTRLTVL.

This clone has just one count. This rearrangement joins TRBV15 to TRBJ2-1; D could derive from TRBD1 or TRBD2 (5 bases each). Looked up from germline, CDR1 is LNHNV and CDR2 is YYDKDF (reference sequence). V was trimmed by 0 bases and J by 4 bases, leaving 7 bases between them. The CDR3 extends over 14 amino acids. CDR3 DNA: TGTGCCACCAGCAGAGAGTGGGGGTACAATGAGCAGTTCTTC. It specifies CATSREWGYNEQFF.

This clone has just one count. The chain joins TRBV19 to TRBJ1-2; no clear D. V dropped 4 bases and J dropped 4 bases, with 10 bases sitting between them. This CDR3 region has 13 residues. CDR1 is LNHDA, CDR2 SQIVND, per germline (reference sequence). CDR3 nucleotides: TGTGCCAGTAGTAAGAGCGGATCCTATGGCTACACCTTC. Amino acid sequence: CASSKSGSYGYTF.

Comment on this clone: Sequence at one end of the junction differs from germline and may be a read error. The same CDR3 can be traced to other DNA sequences in this sample. The rearrangement joins TRBV6-5 to TRBJ1-1; D is ambiguous. Germline CDR1 and CDR2: MNHEY and SVGAGI. This CDR3 has 12 amino acids. The CDR3 loop is CASSYGGTEAFF. CDR3 coding DNA: TGTGCCAGCAGTTACGGAGGAACTGAGGCTTTCTTT.

The rearrangement joins TRBV27 to TRBJ1-2, with TRBD1 as a possible D gene (6 bases). The CDR3 consists of 11 residues. Germline loops: CDR1 MNHEY, CDR2 SMNVEV (reference sequence). V dropped 6 bases and J dropped 7 bases, with 9 bases sitting between them. CDR3 loop: CASRQGGGYTF. The CDR3 nucleotides are TGTGCCAGCAGACAGGGTGGTGGCTACACCTTC.

The J gene is TRBJ1-5, the V gene TRBV30; 7 bases map to TRBD1. CDR3 size: 13 residues. Looked up from germline, CDR1 is GTSNPN and CDR2 is SVGIG (reference sequence). The V and J ends lost 2 bases and 5 bases, in that order; junction bases with no gene match: 3. This CDR3 is CAWSTGVDQPQHF. The CDR3 DNA follows: TGTGCCTGGAGTACAGGGGTGGATCAGCCCCAGCATTTT.

The chain couples TRBV7-6 to TRBJ2-1; D perhaps matches TRBD1 (5 bases). The germline V gene has CDR1 SGHVS and CDR2 FNYEAQ. The CDR3 has 13 residues. Trimming took off 1 base at V and 7 bases at J, with 8 bases between the two ends. Here the CDR3 reads CASSLGTRNEQFF. The CDR3 region has the DNA TGTGCCAGCAGCTTAGGGACACGTAATGAGCAGTTCTTC.

This chain links TRBV19 with TRBJ1-4, with D maybe TRBD1 (6 bases). From germline, CDR1 is LNHDA and CDR2 SQIVND (reference sequence). V dropped 3 bases and J dropped 7 bases, with 15 bases sitting between them. This CDR3 spans 15 amino acids. This CDR3 reads CASSMSTGWGEKLFF. DNA of the CDR3: TGTGCCAGTAGTATGTCGACAGGCTGGGGTGAAAAACTGTTTTTT.

This clone was seen more than once but under ten times. This sequence joins TRBV2 and TRBJ2-7, with D perhaps matching TRBD2 (6 bases). The CDR3 is made up of 14 amino acids. Trimming cost V 3 bases and J 6 bases, with 15 bases left between them. Germline assignment: CDR1 SNHLY and CDR2 FYNNEI. The CDR3 reads CASSERQGGVEQYF. CDR3 bases: TGTGCCAGCAGTGAGCGGCAGGGAGGAGTCGAGCAGTACTTC.

V and J are TRBV28 and TRBJ2-7; tentative D call: TRBD1 (5 bases). The CDR3 contains 13 residues. Trimming took off 4 bases at V and 3 bases at J, with 10 bases between the two ends. Per germline, CDR1 MDHEN and CDR2 SYDVKM. Here the CDR3 DNA reads TGTGCCAGCAGTTCAGCGACAGTCTACGAGCAGTACTTC. It yields the protein CASSSATVYEQYF.

The chain is built from TRBV27 and TRBJ2-7; tentatively, D is TRBD1 or TRBD2 (6 bases each). V was clipped by 5 bases and J by 1 base, with 18 bases between them. CDR3 length: 16 amino acids. Germline V gene lookup returns CDR1 MNHEY and CDR2 SMNVEV (reference sequence). The CDR3 DNA is TGTGCCAGCAGTCCCGACGCGGGACAAGGATCCTACGAGCAGTACTTC. Translation: CASSPDAGQGSYEQYF.

In DNA form, the CDR3 reads TGTGCCAGCAGCTTGGGGCGGGGTGAGCAGTTCTTC. Translated: CASSLGRGEQFF. This sequence joins TRBV13 and TRBJ2-1; a weak D match, TRBD2 (6 bases). Germline values: CDR1 PRHDT, CDR2 FYEKMQ (reference sequence). Trimming took 3 bases from V and 9 from J, leaving 9 bases between them. This CDR3 comprises 12 residues.

The rearrangement joins TRBV7-2 to TRBJ1-1, with D tentatively TRBD1 (5 bases). The CDR3 is made up of 16 amino acids. CDR1 is SGHTA and CDR2 is FQGNSA in the germline V gene. The ends were cut back, 0 bases at V and 5 bases at J, with 16 bases in the middle. CDR3 DNA sequence: TGTGCCAGCAGCTTAGCGCTGAGGGGAAGAGGGACTGAAGCTTTCTTT. It is translated as CASSLALRGRGTEAFF.

This sequence joins TRBV20-1 and TRBJ2-1, with D uncertain. This CDR3 has 11 residues. The V gene lost 7 bases and the J gene lost 1 base, with 5 bases spanning the gap. CDR1 is DFQATT and CDR2 is SNEGSKA in the germline V gene (reference sequence). The CDR3 region is CSGLSYNEQFF. CDR3 bases: TGCAGTGGGTTATCCTACAATGAGCAGTTCTTC.

The genes are TRBV9 and TRBJ2-2; 11 bases are shared with TRBD2. Germline V gene sequence: CDR1 SGDLS, CDR2 YYNGEE. The CDR3 runs to 18 residues. Trimming removed 4 bases from V and 7 bases from J; junction bases left unmatched: 15. DNA for the CDR3: TGTGCCAGCAGCCCTCGCTTAGCGGGAGGGTCAGGTGGCGGGGAGCTGTTTTTT. Its protein product is CASSPRLAGGSGGGELFF.

The table lists this clone with a count of one. The chain recombines TRBV28 with TRBJ1-2, with D possibly matching TRBD1 (5 bases). The germline gives CDR1 MDHEN, CDR2 SYDVKM. V lost 8 bases to trimming and J lost 2 bases, with 18 bases between them. The CDR3 is 15 amino acids. In DNA form, the CDR3 reads TGTGCCAGCTACCCGGATAGGGGTCCGAACTATGGCTACACCTTC. Translated, it gives CASYPDRGPNYGYTF.

The V call is TRBV7-2, the J call TRBJ1-2; perhaps TRBD1 as D (6 bases). The CDR3 is 17 residues long. The ends were cut back, 1 base at V and 2 bases at J, with 17 bases in the middle. CDR1 is SGHTA and CDR2 is FQGNSA in the germline V gene. CDR3 sequence (DNA): TGTGCCAGCAGCTTAGATGTTGGGCAGGGGCAAAACTATGGCTACACCTTC. This sequence encodes CASSLDVGQGQNYGYTF.

The rearrangement links TRBV28 to TRBJ1-2; TRBD1 aligns across 7 bases. The CDR3 consists of 15 residues. V was clipped by 4 bases and J by 0 bases; unmatched bases: 5. Per the germline V gene, CDR1 is MDHEN and CDR2 is SYDVKM. The CDR3 sequence: CASSSNRGANYGYTF. In nucleotides, the CDR3 is TGTGCCAGCAGTTCCAACAGGGGTGCTAACTATGGCTACACCTTC.

Here the CDR3 DNA reads TGTGCCAGCTCACCAGAGGGGTTTAATGAAAAACTGTTTTTT. Encoded protein: CASSPEGFNEKLFF. The genes are TRBV18 and TRBJ1-4, with D maybe TRBD1 (5 bases). This CDR3 spans 14 amino acids. Trimming removed 2 bases from V and 4 bases from J, with 8 bases in between. Germline assignment: CDR1 KGHSH and CDR2 LQKENI.

The chain joins TRBV28 to TRBJ1-5; D perhaps matches TRBD1 (5 bases). V gave up 2 bases and J gave up 9 bases, with 11 bases separating them. The CDR3 is made up of 13 amino acids. From germline, CDR1 is MDHEN and CDR2 SYDVKM. CDR3 residues: CASSLGGERPQHF. CDR3 sequence (DNA): TGTGCCAGCAGTTTAGGGGGTGAACGGCCCCAGCATTTT.

This chain links TRBV6-6 with TRBJ1-2; the match to TRBD1 covers 7 bases. The CDR3 loop spans 14 amino acids. Germline-derived CDR1 and CDR2 are MNHNY and SVGAGI (reference sequence). The J segment lost 4 bases and the V segment lost 7 bases, leaving 9 bases of the junction unmatched. The CDR3 nucleotides are TGTGCCAGCACCAGACAGGGTGGCACCTATGGCTACACCTTC. Amino acids: CASTRQGGTYGYTF.

The CDR3 DNA sequence: TGTGCCAGTAGTATAGGAGCGGGAGGATTCTACGAGCAGTACTTC. As protein: CASSIGAGGFYEQYF. The chain carries TRBV19 and TRBJ2-7; 9 nucleotides agree with TRBD2. Germline-derived CDR1 and CDR2 are LNHDA and SQIVND (reference sequence). V gave up 1 base and J gave up 3 bases; unmatched junction bases: 4. This CDR3 has 15 residues.

By share of the sample, this clone is large. The V and J genes are TRBV20-1 and TRBJ2-1; D gene unclear. This CDR3 has 11 amino acids. Germline CDR1 DFQATT, CDR2 SNEGSKA (reference sequence). Trimming removed 6 bases from V and 10 bases from J, with 13 bases in between. CDR3 sequence reads: CSAPTLLEQFF. CDR3 sequence (DNA): TGCAGTGCCCCGACTCTTCTCGAGCAGTTCTTC.

This sequence joins TRBV28 and TRBJ1-5; 8 nucleotides match TRBD1. The germline gives CDR1 MDHEN, CDR2 SYDVKM. The CDR3 covers 15 residues. The J segment lost 2 bases and the V segment lost 5 bases, leaving 5 bases of the junction unmatched. The CDR3 DNA follows: TGTGCCAGCAGTCCCGTGACAGGGGGCAATCAGCCCCAGCATTTT. Translating gives CASSPVTGGNQPQHF. The full variable domain, rest sourced from reference TRBV28 and TRBJ1-5, is DVKVTQSSRYLVKRTGEKVFLECVQDMDHENMFWYRQDPGLGLRLIYFSYDVKMKEKGDIPEGYSVSREKKERFSLILESASTNQTSMYLCASSPVTGGNQPQHFGDGTRLSIL.

The J gene is TRBJ1-1, the V gene TRBV6-9, with D possibly TRBD1 on 6 matching bases. Germline CDR1 is MNHGY and CDR2 is SVAAGI. Deletions cut 2 bases from V and 7 bases from J, with 8 bases between. This CDR3 has 12 residues. The CDR3 protein is CASSYIQGEAFF. The DNA for the CDR3 is TGTGCCAGCAGTTATATACAGGGTGAAGCTTTCTTT.

The J gene is TRBJ2-1, the V gene TRBV5-1; D not certain. This CDR3 comprises 13 residues. Trimming shortened V by 0 bases and J by 7 bases, and 8 bases separated the two germline ends. From germline, CDR1 is SGHRS and CDR2 YFSETQ. The CDR3 DNA reads TGCGCCAGCAGCTTGGGTCCAATGAATGAGCAGTTCTTC. It is translated as CASSLGPMNEQFF.